This T cell receptor beta chain derives from a study of T cell responses to AZD1222 COVID-19 vaccine (dated by TCRdb to about 2021). Regarding the complete study: TCR sequencing was performed for over 230 trial participants, of whom 207 were given two doses of AZD1222 and roughly 25 were given two doses of MenACWY control vaccine. Trial participants were enrolled by age into 18-55, 56-69 and 70-plus year subgroups, with about 150, 28 and 57 TCR-sequenced participants respectively. The investigation overall reported the following: Vaccine-associated CD4 TCRs spanned the whole spike protein, with dominant responses in regions 160-218 and 743-854. The 56-69-year group was small, and its depth increase did not reach significance, likely because of low power. After two AZD1222 doses, spike-specific TCR breadth and depth were significantly higher than at day 0 and than in MenACWY recipients. Participants were mostly white British, with more females than males. The authors suggested clonal diversity may have been underestimated. Only six AZD1222 recipients were SARS-CoV-2 seropositive at baseline, limiting conclusions about previously exposed vaccinees. Epitopes outside the regions mutated in the B.1.351 and B.1.1.7 variants were reportedly recognized by nearly half of the unique spike-specific TCRs. Because no day 14 peak-response samples were available, repertoires were characterized only after the peak T cell response.

The CDR1 and CDR2 encoded by the germline V gene are SGHTA and FQGNSA. V was cut back by 4 bases and J by 8 bases, leaving a gap of 23 bases between them. The CDR3 measures 16 amino acids from cysteine to phenylalanine. The DNA shown is the 48-base CDR3, in frame from base 1. Notes on this clone: No cognate antigen has been identified for it. No per-base quality is available; no much larger clone lies one base away.

The time point label here, explained by the study, means: about 28 days (+/-7) after the second vaccine dose. Because spike-specific TCR depth and breadth did not differ between the two schedules, AZD1222 recipients who got a second dose at roughly 4 weeks were pooled with those who got a second dose at roughly 12 weeks. Vaccinee samples were obtained from the UK trials COV001 and COV002, which included a single-blind randomized controlled phase 2/3 trial of AZD1222 (ChAdOx1 nCoV-19) in healthy adults. For TCRbeta chain sequencing, PBMC samples were collected from trial participants at day 0 and at day 28 after the second dose. The CDR3 regions of human TCRbeta chains were analyzed by immunosequencing. The study's processing was this. TCRs in the repertoires were matched against a reference library of SARS-CoV-2-specific TCRs that had been generated with the MIRA antigen-specificity platform. Breadth was defined as the fraction of unique TCRs that were SARS-CoV-2-associated, and depth was defined as the fraction of total T cells that were SARS-CoV-2-associated. Using the MIRA data, every spike-specific TCR was mapped to the spike region that the TCR reacted to and assigned to either a CD4 or a CD8 class. Log10-transformed breadth and depth values were compared by one-way ANOVA with Sidak's multiple comparisons tests. The table comes from immuneACCESS by way of TCRdb, which keeps in-frame sequences with V and J called. Part of the clones is missing from these tables; in studies checked, under half for an unresolved V gene and the rest for unknown reasons. V, J and clone size are those of that table, while D and trimming were read from the DNA. This sample comprises 150,000 to 250,000 clones, over 85% of them detected only once. 1% of the sample is held by the ten biggest clonotypes.

The input for sequencing was peripheral blood, taken 28 days after the second AZD1222 dose. This TCR derives from an adult who received the AZD1222 COVID-19 vaccine. The sequence links TRBV7-2 to TRBJ1-2; a weak D assignment points to TRBD1 (6 bases agree). The CDR3 region reads CASSSPSGTYTQGYTF. The nucleotide sequence reads as follows: TGTGCCAGCAGCTCCCCGTCCGGGACATACACGCAGGGCTACACCTTC.